This paragraph reports one TCR beta chain. Its specificity is not known. The table came from immunoSEQ multiplex PCR; TCRdb's copy has only in-frame clones and leaves some out. Counted here are some 70,000 clones, 80% to 85% occurring once; the ten biggest clones make up roughly 1.2%. The record originates from a study of vaccination effects on CD4 cells after COVID-19. Overall study context: The median interval between the second dose and post-vaccine sampling was 72 days. General study points: Late after vaccination, infection- and vaccine-induced clones showed marked clonal contraction.

Prior to sequencing, the ViraFEST assay stimulated PBMC with viral peptide pools, which expanded the antigen-specific CD4+ T cells. Following a roughly eleven-day culture, CD4+ T cells were purified. Two-dose vaccination with either BNT162b2 or mRNA-1273 was given to the participants. None of these healthy vaccinees had been infected with SARS-CoV-2 before vaccination. A half-volume exchange with IL-2 medium occurred on days 3 and 7. The CDR3 is 13 residues long. The V end was cut by 0 bases, the J end by 7 bases, with 7 bases between. Looked up from germline, CDR1 is MGHDK and CDR2 is SYGVNS. The sample was CD4+ T cells from PBMCs cultured with HCoV-229E spike peptides, taken after COVID-19 vaccination. The chain uses TRBV25-1 and TRBJ2-1; D remains unclear. This sequence was found in a human donor who received a COVID-19 vaccine. The CDR3: CASSEYPPNEQFF. CDR3 nucleotides: TGTGCCAGCAGTGAATATCCCCCTAATGAGCAGTTCTTC. The full variable domain, with the rest looked up from reference TRBV25-1 and TRBJ2-1, is EADIYQTPRYLVIGTGKKITLECSQTMGHDKMYWYQQDPGMELHLIHYSYGVNSTEKGDLSSESTVSRIRTEHFPLTLESARPSHTSQYLCASSEYPPNEQFFGPGTRLTVL.